This TCR beta chain was identified during a study of blood T cell repertoires in COVID-19. Study context: COVID-19 samples collected from the United States, Italy and Spain covered acute and convalescent phases. The cDNA or gDNA used as material had been derived from T cells, B-cell-depleted T cells, or PBMCs.

The table lists this clone with a few counts. While infection was still active, Seattle patients were enrolled and then followed longitudinally. Original data processing: From reference gene primer amplification, estimates of nucleated cell counts were derived. Using immunoSEQ multiplex PCR, the repertoire was profiled, and TCRdb retains in-frame clones only, with some absent. For V, J and clone size, that table is used; D and trimming come from the DNA. The top ten hold 7.1% of the sample, which has approximately 350,000 clones, 65% to 90% seen once. This CDR3 has 18 residues. In germline, CDR1 is LGHNT, CDR2 FRNRAP. After removal of 5 bases from V and 10 bases from J, the junction contained 20 bases not matched to a gene.

The genes are TRBV12-5 and TRBJ2-1, with 10 bases matching TRBD2. This sequence originates from a woman aged 60-75 years with COVID-19, enrolled during active disease. Sequenced input: peripheral blood. The CDR3 bases are TGTGCTAGTGGTCCGCTCCCACGAGCGGGGGGGCCGGCGGCCGAGCAGTTCTTC. Its protein is CASGPLPRAGGPAAEQFF.